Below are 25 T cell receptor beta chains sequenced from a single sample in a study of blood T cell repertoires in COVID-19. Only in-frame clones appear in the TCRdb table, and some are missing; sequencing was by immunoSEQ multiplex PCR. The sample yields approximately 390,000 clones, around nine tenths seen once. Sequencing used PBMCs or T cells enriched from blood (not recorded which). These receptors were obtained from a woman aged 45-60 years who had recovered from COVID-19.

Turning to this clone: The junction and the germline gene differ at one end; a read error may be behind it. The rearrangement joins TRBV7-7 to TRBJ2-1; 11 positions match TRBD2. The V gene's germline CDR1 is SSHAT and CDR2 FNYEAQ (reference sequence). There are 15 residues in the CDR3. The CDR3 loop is CASSSGTSGYNEQFF. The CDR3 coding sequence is TGTGCTAGCAGCTCCGGGACTAGCGGCTACAATGAGCAGTTCTTC.

The CDR3 reads CATTIRGDTFF. The CDR3 bases are TGTGCCACTACGATACGGGGGGACACTTTCTTC. The V and J genes are TRBV28 and TRBJ2-1, with TRBD2 as a possible D gene (7 bases). Trimming removed 10 bases from V and 16 bases from J, with 20 bases in between. This CDR3 has 11 amino acids. Germline loops: CDR1 MDHEN, CDR2 SYDVKM.

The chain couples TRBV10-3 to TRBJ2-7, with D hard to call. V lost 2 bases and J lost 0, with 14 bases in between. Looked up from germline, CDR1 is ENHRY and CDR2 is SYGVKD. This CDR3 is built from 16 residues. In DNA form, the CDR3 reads TGTGCCATCAGTGAGGGGCCTTACCCCTTCTCCTACGAGCAGTACTTC. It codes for CAISEGPYPFSYEQYF.

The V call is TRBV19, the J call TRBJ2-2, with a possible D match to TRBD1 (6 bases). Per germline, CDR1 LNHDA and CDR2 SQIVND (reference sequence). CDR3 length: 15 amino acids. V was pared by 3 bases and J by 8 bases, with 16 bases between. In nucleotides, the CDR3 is TGTGCCAGTAGTATCCGGGGATACAGGGTGGGGGAGCTGTTTTTT. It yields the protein CASSIRGYRVGELFF.

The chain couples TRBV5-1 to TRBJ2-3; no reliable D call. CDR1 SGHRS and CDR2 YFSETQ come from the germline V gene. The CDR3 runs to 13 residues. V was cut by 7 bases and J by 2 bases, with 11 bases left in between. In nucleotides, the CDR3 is TGCGCCAGCCAACTACAATCCACAGATACGCAGTATTTT. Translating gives CASQLQSTDTQYF.

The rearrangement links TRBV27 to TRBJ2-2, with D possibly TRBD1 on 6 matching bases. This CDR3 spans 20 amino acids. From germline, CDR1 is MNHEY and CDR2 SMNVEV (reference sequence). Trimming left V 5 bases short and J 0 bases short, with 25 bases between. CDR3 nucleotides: TGTGCCAGCAGTCCAGCCCAATTAGGGACACTCTTTGCGAACACCGGGGAGCTGTTTTTT. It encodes CASSPAQLGTLFANTGELFF.

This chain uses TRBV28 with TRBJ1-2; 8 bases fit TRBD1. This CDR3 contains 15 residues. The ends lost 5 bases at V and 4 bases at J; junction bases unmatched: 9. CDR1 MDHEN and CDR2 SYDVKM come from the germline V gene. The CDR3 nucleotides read TGTGCCAGCAGTAAAAACAGGGGGGGAGTCTATGGCTACACCTTC. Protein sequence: CASSKNRGGVYGYTF.

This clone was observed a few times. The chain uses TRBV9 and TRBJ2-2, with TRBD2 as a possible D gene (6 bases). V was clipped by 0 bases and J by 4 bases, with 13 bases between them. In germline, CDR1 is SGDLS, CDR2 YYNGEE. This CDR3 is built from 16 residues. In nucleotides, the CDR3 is TGTGCCAGCAGCGTAGGCCCGGGACTGATCACCGGGGAGCTGTTTTTT. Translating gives CASSVGPGLITGELFF.

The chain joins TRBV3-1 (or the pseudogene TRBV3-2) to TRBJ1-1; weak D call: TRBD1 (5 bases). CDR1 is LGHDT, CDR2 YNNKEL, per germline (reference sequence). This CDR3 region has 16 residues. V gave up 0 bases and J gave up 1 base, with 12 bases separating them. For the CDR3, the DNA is TGTGCCAGCAGCCAAGAGTGGGGCTCCAGGAACACTGAAGCTTTCTTT. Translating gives CASSQEWGSRNTEAFF.

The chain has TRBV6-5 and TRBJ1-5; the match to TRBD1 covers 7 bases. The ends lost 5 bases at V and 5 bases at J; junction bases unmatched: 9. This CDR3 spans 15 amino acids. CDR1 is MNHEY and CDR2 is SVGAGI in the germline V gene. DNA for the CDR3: TGTGCCAGCAGTATCAACAGGGGTGGGGATCAGCCCCAGCATTTT. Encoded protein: CASSINRGGDQPQHF.

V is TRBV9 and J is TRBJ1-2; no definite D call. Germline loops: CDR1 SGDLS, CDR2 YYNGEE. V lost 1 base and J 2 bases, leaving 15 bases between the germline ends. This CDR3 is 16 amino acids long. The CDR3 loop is CASSVSTDKPNYGYTF. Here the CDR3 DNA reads TGTGCCAGCAGCGTATCCACCGACAAACCAAACTATGGCTACACCTTC.

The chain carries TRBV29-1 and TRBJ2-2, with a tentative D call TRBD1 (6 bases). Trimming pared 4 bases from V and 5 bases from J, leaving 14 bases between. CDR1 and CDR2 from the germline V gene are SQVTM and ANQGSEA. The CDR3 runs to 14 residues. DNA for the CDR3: TGCAGCGTTGTCCGTCAGGGGAGAACCGGGGAGCTGTTTTTT. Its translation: CSVVRQGRTGELFF.

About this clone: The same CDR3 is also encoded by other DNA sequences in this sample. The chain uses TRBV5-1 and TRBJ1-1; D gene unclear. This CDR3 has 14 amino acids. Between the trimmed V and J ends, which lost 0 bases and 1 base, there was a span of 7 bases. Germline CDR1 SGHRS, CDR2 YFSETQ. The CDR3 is CASSLAAGNTEAFF. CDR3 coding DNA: TGCGCCAGCAGCTTGGCTGCGGGGAACACTGAAGCTTTCTTT. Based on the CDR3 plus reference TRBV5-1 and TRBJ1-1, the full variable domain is KAGVTQTPRYLIKTRGQQVTLSCSPISGHRSVSWYQQTPGQGLQFLFEYFSETQRNKGNFPGRFSGRQFSNSRSEMNVSTLELGDSALYLCASSLAAGNTEAFFGQGTRLTVV.

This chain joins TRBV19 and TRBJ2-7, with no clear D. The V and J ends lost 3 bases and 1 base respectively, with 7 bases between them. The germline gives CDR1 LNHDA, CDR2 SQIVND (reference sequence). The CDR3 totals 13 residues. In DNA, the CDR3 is TGTGCCAGTAGTATTTCCGGGTCCTACGAGCAGTACTTC. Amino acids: CASSISGSYEQYF.

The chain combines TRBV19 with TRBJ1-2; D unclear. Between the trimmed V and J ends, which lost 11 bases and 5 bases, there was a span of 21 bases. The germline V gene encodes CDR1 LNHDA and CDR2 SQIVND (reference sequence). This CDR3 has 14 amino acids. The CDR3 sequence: CALPRWRDVYGYTF. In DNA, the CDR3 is TGTGCCCTACCCCGTTGGAGGGATGTATATGGCTACACCTTC. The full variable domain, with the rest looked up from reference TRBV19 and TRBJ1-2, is DGGITQSPKYLFRKEGQNVTLSCEQNLNHDAMYWYRQDPGQGLRLIYYSQIVNDFQKGDIAEGYSVSREKKESFPLTVTSAQKNPTAFYLCALPRWRDVYGYTFGSGTRLTVV.

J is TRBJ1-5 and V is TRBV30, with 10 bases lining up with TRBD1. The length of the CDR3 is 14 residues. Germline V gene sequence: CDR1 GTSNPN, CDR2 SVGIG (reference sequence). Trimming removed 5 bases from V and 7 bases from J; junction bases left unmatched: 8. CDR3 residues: CAWSKGTGEQPQHF. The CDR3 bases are TGTGCCTGGTCTAAGGGGACAGGGGAACAGCCCCAGCATTTT.

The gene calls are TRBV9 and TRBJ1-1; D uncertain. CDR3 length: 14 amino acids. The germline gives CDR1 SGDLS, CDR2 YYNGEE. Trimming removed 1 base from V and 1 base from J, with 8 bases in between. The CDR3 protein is CASSVTQENTEAFF. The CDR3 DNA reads TGTGCCAGCAGCGTAACGCAGGAGAACACTGAAGCTTTCTTT.

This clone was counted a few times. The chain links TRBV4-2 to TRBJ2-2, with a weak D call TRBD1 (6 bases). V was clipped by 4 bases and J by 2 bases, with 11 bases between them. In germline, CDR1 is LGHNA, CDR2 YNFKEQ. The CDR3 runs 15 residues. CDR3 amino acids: CASSLGGPNTGELFF. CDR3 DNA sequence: TGTGCCAGCAGCCTAGGGGGACCAAACACCGGGGAGCTGTTTTTT.

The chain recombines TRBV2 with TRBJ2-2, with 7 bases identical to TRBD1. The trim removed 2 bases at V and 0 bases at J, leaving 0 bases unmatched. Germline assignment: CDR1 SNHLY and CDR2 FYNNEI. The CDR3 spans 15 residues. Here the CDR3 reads CASSEQGANTGELFF. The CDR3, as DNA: TGTGCCAGCAGTGAACAGGGGGCGAACACCGGGGAGCTGTTTTTT.

CDR3 sequence reads: CASSQERDSAGEQYF. The CDR3, as DNA: TGTGCCAGCAGCCAAGAGAGGGACAGTGCTGGGGAGCAGTACTTC. The V call is TRBV3-1 (or the pseudogene TRBV3-2), the J call TRBJ2-7; 7 bases align to TRBD1. Germline V gene sequence: CDR1 LGHDT, CDR2 YNNKEL (reference sequence). The V gene end was trimmed by 0 bases and the J gene end by 7 bases; junction bases not matched to a gene: 9. CDR3 length: 15 residues.

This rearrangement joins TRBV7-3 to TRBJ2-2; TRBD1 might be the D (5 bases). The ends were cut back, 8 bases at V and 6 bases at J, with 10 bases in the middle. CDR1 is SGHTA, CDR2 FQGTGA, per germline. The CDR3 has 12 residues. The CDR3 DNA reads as TGTGCCAGCGGGAAAGGGGCCGGGGAGCTGTTTTTT. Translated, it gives CASGKGAGELFF.

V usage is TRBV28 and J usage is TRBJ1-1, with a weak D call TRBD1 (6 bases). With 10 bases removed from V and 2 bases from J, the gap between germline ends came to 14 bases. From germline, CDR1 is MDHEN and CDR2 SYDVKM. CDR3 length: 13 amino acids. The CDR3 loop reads CAIRDTQNTEAFF. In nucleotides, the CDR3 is TGTGCCATACGGGACACTCAAAACACTGAAGCTTTCTTT. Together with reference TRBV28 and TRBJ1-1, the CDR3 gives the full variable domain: DVKVTQSSRYLVKRTGEKVFLECVQDMDHENMFWYRQDPGLGLRLIYFSYDVKMKEKGDIPEGYSVSREKKERFSLILESASTNQTSMYLCAIRDTQNTEAFFGQGTRLTVV.

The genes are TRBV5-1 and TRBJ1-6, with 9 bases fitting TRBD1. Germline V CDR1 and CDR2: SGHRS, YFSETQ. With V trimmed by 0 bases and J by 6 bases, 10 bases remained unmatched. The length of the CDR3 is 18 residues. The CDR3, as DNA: TGCGCCAGCAGCTTGGGGATGGGACAGGGCGGTTTTAATTCACCCCTCCACTTT. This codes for CASSLGMGQGGFNSPLHF.

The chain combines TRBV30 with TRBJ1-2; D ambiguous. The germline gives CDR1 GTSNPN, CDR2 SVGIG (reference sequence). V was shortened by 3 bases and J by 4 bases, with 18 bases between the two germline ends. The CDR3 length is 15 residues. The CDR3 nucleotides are TGTGCCTGGAGACGGGAAAGCCGAGACTTCTATGGCTACACCTTC. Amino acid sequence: CAWRRESRDFYGYTF.

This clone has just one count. The CDR3 sequence is CASETGGFEKLFF. In DNA, the CDR3 is TGTGCCTCCGAGACAGGGGGATTTGAAAAACTGTTTTTT. The gene calls are TRBV2 and TRBJ1-4, with 9 bases that match TRBD1. Germline V CDR1 and CDR2: SNHLY, FYNNEI. This CDR3 has 13 amino acids. The V gene end was trimmed by 11 bases and the J gene end by 7 bases; junction bases not matched to a gene: 8.